A selection of T cell receptor beta chains follows, all from one sample in a study of blood T cell repertoires in COVID-19. This table comes from immunoSEQ multiplex PCR, and its TCRdb copy is limited to in-frame clones, with some not included. The sample shows 200,000 or so clones, 65% to 85% of them seen only once. Material for sequencing was peripheral blood. Receptors originate from a man aged 60 to 75 with active or convalescent COVID-19. The CDR3 runs from the conserved cysteine through the conserved F or W. Each record gives: D gene, J gene, clone size, V gene, CDR3 DNA, CDR3 protein. The D gene is left open where the match is weak. The size of a clone is reported for some rows only, either as once, few or many, or as a class for expanded clones.

. | TRBJ1-1 | . | TRBV6-5 | TGTGCCAGCAGAGCAGGGGTCACTGAAGCTTTCTTT | CASRAGVTEAFF
. | TRBJ1-4 | few | TRBV6-6 | TGTGCCAGCAGTCGAAAACCCGGACAGAGGCTTAATGAAAAACTGTTTTTT | CASSRKPGQRLNEKLFF
TRBD2 | TRBJ2-1 | . | TRBV4-1 | TGCGCCAGCAGCCAAGATCCGGGTAGCGGGAGGATACAACCGTTCTTC | CASSQDPGSGRIQPFF
. | TRBJ1-5 | . | TRBV7-9 | TGTGCCAGCAGCTTAGATGGGGGCCGAACCACACCCCAGCATTTT | CASSLDGGRTTPQHF
. | TRBJ2-7 | . | TRBV6-5 | TGTGCCAGCAGTCCCCTCCCGGACAGCAACTACGAGCAGTACTTC | CASSPLPDSNYEQYF
TRBD2 | TRBJ2-1 | . | TRBV4-1 | TGCGCCAGCAGCCAAGACCTAGCGGGAGAGCAGTTCTTC | CASSQDLAGEQFF
. | TRBJ2-4 | . | TRBV5-3 | TGTGCCAGAAGCTTGGTGGGCGGGCGGGACTTC | CARSLVGGRDF
. | TRBJ1-1 | . | TRBV11-3 | TGTGCCAGCAGCTTAGGAGGCGTGAACACTGAAGCTTTCTTT | CASSLGGVNTEAFF
TRBD1 | TRBJ2-5 | . | TRBV7-9 | TGTGCCAGCAGCATAACAGGGGGCTCGGAGACCCAGTACTTC | CASSITGGSETQYF
. | TRBJ2-7 | . | TRBV4-3 | TGCGCCAGCAGCCACGTCGTAGCCGGCGACTACGAGCAGTACTTC | CASSHVVAGDYEQYF
TRBD1 | TRBJ2-2 | . | TRBV5-1 | TGCGCCAGCAGCTTAGATCCCGGGACAGGAGACACCGGGGAGCTGTTTTTT | CASSLDPGTGDTGELFF
. | TRBJ1-1 | . | TRBV6-5 | TGTGCCAGCAGTTGGGGGGGCGATAGGGCTTTCTTT | CASSWGGDRAFF
TRBD1 | TRBJ2-2 | . | TRBV30 | TGTGCCTGGAGTCAACCGGGACAGGAGAGCACCGGGGAGCTGTTTTTT | CAWSQPGQESTGELFF
TRBD2 | TRBJ2-7 | . | TRBV4-3 | TGCGCCAGCAGCCGGAAGACATTAGCGGGACATACTTACGAGCAGTACTTC | CASSRKTLAGHTYEQYF
. | TRBJ1-6 | once | TRBV28 | TGTGCCAGCATAGAGGGATCGAATAATTCACCCCTCCACTTT | CASIEGSNNSPLHF
TRBD2 | TRBJ2-7 | . | TRBV28 | TGTGCCACCATACGGGGGAGGGCCTACGAGCAGTACTTC | CATIRGRAYEQYF
. | TRBJ2-3 | once | TRBV5-1 | TGCGCCAGCAGCATGTCTATCGCTACAGATACGCAGTATTTT | CASSMSIATDTQYF
TRBD2 | TRBJ2-7 | . | TRBV13 | TGTGCCAGCAGCCTCCCTGGCGGGAGCTACGAGCAGTACTTC | CASSLPGGSYEQYF
. | TRBJ2-3 | . | TRBV24-1 | TGTGCCACCAGTGTCGGGAGCACAGATACGCAGTATTTT | CATSVGSTDTQYF
. | TRBJ1-1 | . | TRBV24-1 | TGTGCCCCCAACAGTTGGGACACTGAAGCTTTCTTT | CAPNSWDTEAFF
TRBD1 | TRBJ2-7 | . | TRBV5-4 | TGTGCCAGCAGCTGGGGGGGACAGGGTGAGTCCGAGCAGTACTTC | CASSWGGQGESEQYF
. | TRBJ2-7 | . | TRBV11-2 | TGTGCCAGCAGCTTAGATCGGAGAGCGCAGTACTTC | CASSLDRRAQYF
. | TRBJ2-3 | . | TRBV2 | TGTGCCAGCAGTGGCGGAGTGGCAGATACGCAGTATTTT | CASSGGVADTQYF
TRBD1 | TRBJ1-5 | . | TRBV6-1 | TGTGCCAGCAGTGGCCGGACAGGGGCACGGGTTAATCAGCCCCAGCATTTT | CASSGRTGARVNQPQHF
TRBD1 | TRBJ2-5 | . | TRBV9 | TGTGCCAGCAGCGTTCAGGGGGCCGGGGAGACCCAGTACTTC | CASSVQGAGETQYF
. | TRBJ1-3 | . | TRBV29-1 | TGCAGCGTGAGAGCTGGAAACACCATATATTTT | CSVRAGNTIYF
. | TRBJ1-6 | once | TRBV6-5 | TGTGCCAGCAGTTACTCGAAGGGGGATTCACCCCTCCACTTT | CASSYSKGDSPLHF
. | TRBJ2-7 | . | TRBV5-1 | TGCGCCAGCAGCCCACGAAAACAGGGCTACGAGCAGTACTTC | CASSPRKQGYEQYF
TRBD1 | TRBJ1-2 | . | TRBV12-5 | TGTGCTAGTGGTGCCTCAGGGGGACACTATGGCTACACCTTC | CASGASGGHYGYTF
. | TRBJ1-5 | . | TRBV28 | TGTGCCAGCAGTTCAGGGGTTCCTCAGCCCCAGCATTTT | CASSSGVPQPQHF
. | TRBJ2-6 | . | TRBV15 | TGTGCCACCAGCAGAGAAACAACTGGGGCCAACGTCCTGACTTTC | CATSRETTGANVLTF
. | TRBJ1-2 | . | TRBV18 | TGTGCCAGCTCCTTCGAGTTAGATTATGGCTACACCTTC | CASSFELDYGYTF
TRBD2 | TRBJ2-1 | . | TRBV11-3 | TGTGCCAGCAGCTTATCCGGGACTAGCGGGGGCCTCGGCAATGAGCAGTTCTTC | CASSLSGTSGGLGNEQFF
TRBD1 | TRBJ2-7 | . | TRBV27 | TGTGCCAGCAGAGAATTTGGGACAGGGATATACGAGCAGTACTTC | CASREFGTGIYEQYF
. | TRBJ2-3 | . | TRBV13 | TGTGCCAGCAGCTATGGTAGAGTAAGCACAGATACGCAGTATTTT | CASSYGRVSTDTQYF
TRBD1 | TRBJ2-7 | once | TRBV5-1 | TGCGCCAGCAACGCGGGGACAGGGGGGTACGAGCAGTACTTC | CASNAGTGGYEQYF
TRBD2 | TRBJ2-3 | . | TRBV15 | TGTGCCACCAGCAGGGAAAGAAGCGGGAGGGGCGCAGATACGCAGTATTTT | CATSRERSGRGADTQYF
TRBD2 | TRBJ2-3 | . | TRBV18 | TGTGCCAGCTCACGGGGAGTTAGCGGGAGAGGCACAGATACGCAGTATTTT | CASSRGVSGRGTDTQYF
. | TRBJ2-7 | . | TRBV30 | TGTGCCTGGGGGGAGGCAGCCTACGAGCAGTACTTC | CAWGEAAYEQYF
. | TRBJ1-6 | . | TRBV6-2/TRBV6-3 | TGTGCCAGCAGCCCCCCGCGGAGATCCTATAATTCACCCCTCCACTTT | CASSPPRRSYNSPLHF
TRBD1 | TRBJ2-5 | . | TRBV29-1 | TGCAGCGCCGGGACAGGGGGTGGGGAGACCCAGTACTTC | CSAGTGGGETQYF
TRBD2 | TRBJ2-7 | . | TRBV7-2 | TGTGCCAGCAGGGGACTAAAGGACTACGAGCAGTACTTC | CASRGLKDYEQYF
TRBD2 | TRBJ2-6 | . | TRBV9 | TGTGCCAGCAGCGTAGTCCCAGCGGGAGGGCTTGGGGCCAACGTCCTGACTTTC | CASSVVPAGGLGANVLTF
TRBD1 | TRBJ1-2 | . | TRBV10-3 | TGTGCCATCAGTGTTGACAGGGGGCGCGAATATGGCTACACCTTC | CAISVDRGREYGYTF
TRBD2 | TRBJ2-3 | many | TRBV6-5 | TGTGCCAGCAGTCCCGGACTAGCGGCAGATACGCAGTATTTT | CASSPGLAADTQYF